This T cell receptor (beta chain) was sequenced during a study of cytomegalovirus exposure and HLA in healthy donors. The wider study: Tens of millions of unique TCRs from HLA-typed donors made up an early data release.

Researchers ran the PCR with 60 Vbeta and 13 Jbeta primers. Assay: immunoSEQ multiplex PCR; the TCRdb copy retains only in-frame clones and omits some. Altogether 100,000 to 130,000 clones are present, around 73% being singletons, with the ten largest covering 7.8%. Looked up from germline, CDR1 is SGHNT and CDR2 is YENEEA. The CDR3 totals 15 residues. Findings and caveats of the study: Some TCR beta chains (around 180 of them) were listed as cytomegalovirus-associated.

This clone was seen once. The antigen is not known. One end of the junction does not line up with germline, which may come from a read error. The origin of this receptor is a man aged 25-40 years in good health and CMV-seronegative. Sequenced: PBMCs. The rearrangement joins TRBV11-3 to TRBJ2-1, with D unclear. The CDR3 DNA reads TGCGCCAGCAGCTTAGATCCCCTGGGTCAGGCTGAGCAGTTCTTC. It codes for CASSLDPLGQAEQFF.